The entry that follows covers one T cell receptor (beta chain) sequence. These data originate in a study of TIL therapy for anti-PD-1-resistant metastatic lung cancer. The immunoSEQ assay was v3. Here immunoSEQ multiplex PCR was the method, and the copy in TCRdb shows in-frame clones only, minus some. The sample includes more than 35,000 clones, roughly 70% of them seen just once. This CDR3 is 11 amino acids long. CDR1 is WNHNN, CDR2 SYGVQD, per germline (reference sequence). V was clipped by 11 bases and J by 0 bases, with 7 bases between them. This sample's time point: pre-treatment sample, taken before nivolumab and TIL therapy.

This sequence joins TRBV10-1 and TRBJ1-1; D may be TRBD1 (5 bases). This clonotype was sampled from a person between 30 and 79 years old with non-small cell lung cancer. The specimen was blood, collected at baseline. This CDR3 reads CALGVNTEAFF. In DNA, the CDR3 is TGCGCCCTAGGGGTGAACACTGAAGCTTTCTTT.